Presented here are 9 T cell receptor beta chains from one specimen sequenced in a study of OX40 agonist ivuxolimab in advanced cancers. The repertoire was sequenced with immunoSEQ multiplex PCR; TCRdb's copy has only in-frame clones and lacks some. The sample gives tens of thousands of clones, roughly 90% of which show up once; more than 0.95% is in the top ten. The specimen comprised CD4+ or CD8+ T cells sorted from blood, sampled in a trial of the OX40 agonist ivuxolimab. These TCRs come from an adult with an advanced solid tumor such as melanoma, head and neck, liver or kidney cancer.

The chain recombines TRBV7-3 with TRBJ1-1; TRBD1 aligns across 8 bases. CDR1 SGHTA and CDR2 FQGTGA come from the germline V gene. The CDR3 is 13 amino acids. The junction had 2 bases not matched to a gene; V was cut back by 2 bases and J by 6 bases. The CDR3 protein is CASSLQGAAEAFF. The CDR3 DNA reads as TGTGCCAGCAGCTTACAGGGGGCCGCTGAAGCTTTCTTT. The full variable domain, rest sourced from reference TRBV7-3 and TRBJ1-1, is GAGVSQTPSNKVTEKGKYVELRCDPISGHTALYWYRQSLGQGPEFLIYFQGTGAADDSGLPNDRFFAVRPEGSVSTLKIQRTERGDSAVYLCASSLQGAAEAFFGQGTRLTVV.

The rearrangement links TRBV19 to TRBJ2-2, with TRBD1 identical over 9 bases. CDR3 size: 14 residues. The V gene end was trimmed by 7 bases and the J gene end by 5 bases; junction bases not matched to a gene: 5. CDR1 is LNHDA, CDR2 SQIVND, per germline (reference sequence). This CDR3 reads CASMDRGSTGELFF. The CDR3 DNA follows: TGTGCCAGTATGGACAGGGGTTCGACCGGGGAGCTGTTTTTT.

V is TRBV7-8 and J is TRBJ1-5; D remains ambiguous. Trimming removed 1 base at V and 0 bases at J, with 7 bases between. CDR1 and CDR2 from the germline V gene are SGHVS and FQNEAQ. The CDR3 contains 15 residues. The CDR3 DNA reads TGTGCCAGCAGCTTAGTAACAAATAGCAATCAGCCCCAGCATTTT. Translation gives CASSLVTNSNQPQHF.

The genes are TRBV28 and TRBJ2-1; no clear D. This CDR3 contains 12 residues. The V gene's germline CDR1 is MDHEN and CDR2 SYDVKM. Trimming took 7 bases from V and 7 from J, leaving 11 bases between them. In DNA, the CDR3 is TGTGCCAGCAACTCGTTTGTGAATGAGCAGTTCTTC. Translated: CASNSFVNEQFF.

The chain employs TRBV5-1 and TRBJ2-1; 13 bases are shared with TRBD2. Trimming removed 4 bases from V and 5 bases from J; junction bases left unmatched: 6. Germline CDR1 SGHRS, CDR2 YFSETQ. CDR3 length equals 16 residues. In DNA form, the CDR3 reads TGCGCCAGCAGCCGGACTAGCGGGAGAGAGAACAATGAGCAGTTCTTC. As protein: CASSRTSGRENNEQFF.

The chain combines TRBV6-5 with TRBJ2-1, with unresolved D. The CDR3 extends over 15 amino acids. From germline, CDR1 is MNHEY and CDR2 SVGAGI. With 6 bases removed from V and 0 bases from J, the gap between germline ends came to 12 bases. For the CDR3, the DNA is TGTGCCAGCAGGGTTCTTCCCAGCTCCTACAATGAGCAGTTCTTC. It specifies CASRVLPSSYNEQFF.

This chain connects TRBV11-2 to TRBJ2-7, with D perhaps given as TRBD1 or TRBD2 (5 bases each). This CDR3 contains 14 residues. Per germline, CDR1 SGHAT and CDR2 FQNNGV. Between the trimmed V and J ends, which lost 7 bases and 4 bases, there was a span of 17 bases. The CDR3 DNA sequence: TGTGCCAGCAACCCCGGGACCATCAATTACGAGCAGTACTTC. Its protein is CASNPGTINYEQYF.

The chain recombines TRBV5-1 with TRBJ1-2; D may be TRBD1 (6 bases). The CDR3 consists of 16 residues. Trimming took off 3 bases at V and 0 bases at J, with 15 bases between the two ends. The germline V gene encodes CDR1 SGHRS and CDR2 YFSETQ. CDR3 amino acids: CASSSFTGTANYGYTF. The DNA of the CDR3 is TGCGCCAGCAGCTCCTTTACAGGGACGGCTAACTATGGCTACACCTTC.

The CDR3 nucleotides read TGTGCCAGCAGCAGAACAGGGGGTCGAGAGACCCAGTACTTC. Translation: CASSRTGGRETQYF. The rearrangement links TRBV9 to TRBJ2-5; 8 bases are shared with TRBD1. The V gene's germline CDR1 is SGDLS and CDR2 YYNGEE. V was clipped by 4 bases and J by 4 bases; unmatched bases: 6. The CDR3 consists of 14 residues.